This TCR beta chain was sequenced during a study of beta chain features in type 1 diabetes. CD4+ naive, central memory, regulatory and stem cell-like memory subsets were isolated by sorting on CD45RO/CCR7/CD25/CD127/CD95/CD27. This clone showed up many times. Its antigen is unidentified. The CDR3 extends over 13 amino acids. In germline, CDR1 is MNHEY, CDR2 SVGAGI. Trimming took off 5 bases at V and 12 bases at J, with 17 bases between the two ends. Overall study results and limits: Whether TCRB rearrangement is influenced by HLA type was left unresolved in this analysis. Individuals with type 1 diabetes displayed fewer insertions and more deletions at VDJ junctions.

The authors reverse transcribed all of the isolated RNA, so sequencing captured expressed TCRB transcripts. The repertoire was sequenced with immunoSEQ multiplex PCR; TCRdb's copy has only in-frame clones and lacks some. Among almost 350,000 clones listed, around 8% were seen once. The TCR originated in a young woman in good health. The genes are TRBV6-5 and TRBJ2-1; no firm D call. Sequencing was carried out using central memory CD4+ T cells from blood. The CDR3 region is CASSHSLVGVQFF. As DNA, the CDR3 is TGTGCCAGCAGTCATTCCTTAGTAGGCGTGCAGTTCTTC.